A single sample gave rise to the 19 T cell receptor beta chains below, sequenced in a study of T cell repertoires in cytomegalovirus infection. TCRdb used MiXCR to reprocess the reads, holding one entry per CDR3 protein. Among 450,000 to 650,000 distinct CDR3 sequences listed, around a quarter were seen once. Sequences were obtained from PBMCs. The source of these receptors is a human donor in good health (CMV status not recorded). Some clones in this sample may be carry-over from other donors' samples.

The table lists this clonotype with a few counts. This chain links TRBV12-3 or TRBV12-4 with TRBJ1-2, with D possibly being TRBD1 (5 bases). The V and J ends lost 10 bases and 5 bases respectively, with 20 bases between them. This CDR3 has 14 residues. This CDR3 reads CATKKPGLTYGYTF. The CDR3 DNA sequence: TGTGCCACCAAGAAGCCGGGACTGACTTATGGCTACACCTTC.

The V and J genes are TRBV7-8 and TRBJ2-7; 11 bases match TRBD1. V was clipped by 3 bases and J by 0 bases; unmatched bases: 13. There are 19 residues in the CDR3. Germline V gives CDR1 SGHVS, CDR2 FQNEAQ. The CDR3 nucleotides are TGTGCCAGCAGCTTGGAACTTTGGGGACAGGGGGTCCCCTCCTACGAGCAGTACTTC. Residues: CASSLELWGQGVPSYEQYF.

The sample holds a few counts of this clonotype. The chain combines TRBV12-3 or TRBV12-4 with TRBJ2-5, with a possible D match to TRBD1 (6 bases). Trimming removed 7 bases at V and 3 bases at J, with 18 bases between. The CDR3 spans 15 residues. The CDR3 DNA sequence: TGTGCCAGCAAGGCACAGGGACACTTGAAAGAGACCCAGTACTTC. Translated, it gives CASKAQGHLKETQYF.

This sequence joins TRBV28 and TRBJ2-7; TRBD1 is a possible D gene (5 bases). Deletions cut 7 bases from V and 4 bases from J, with 11 bases between. The CDR3 is made up of 12 amino acids. Germline V gives CDR1 MDHEN, CDR2 SYDVKM. In nucleotides, the CDR3 is TGTGCCAGCACTAGGTCAGGGTACGAGCAGTACTTC. This gives the protein CASTRSGYEQYF.

This clonotype was counted a few times. Written as DNA, the CDR3 is TGTGCCATCCATCCGACGGGCGGGAGGGCCGCCGGGGAGCTGTTTTTT. Residues: CAIHPTGGRAAGELFF. V and J are TRBV10-3 and TRBJ2-2; 9 nucleotides line up with TRBD2. The CDR3 has 16 amino acids. Germline V lookup: CDR1 ENHRY, CDR2 SYGVKD. The ends lost 8 bases at V and 6 bases at J; junction bases unmatched: 13.

The table lists this clonotype with a few counts. This sequence joins TRBV7-3 and TRBJ2-1, with 12 positions matching TRBD2. The CDR3 runs 16 residues. Losses at the gene ends were 6 bases for V and 0 bases for J; bases not matched to a gene: 3. In germline, CDR1 is SGHTA, CDR2 FQGTGA. The CDR3 nucleotides are TGTGCCAGCAGTTGGACTAGCGGGAACTCCTACAATGAGCAGTTCTTC. It codes for CASSWTSGNSYNEQFF.

V usage is TRBV6-2 or TRBV6-3 and J usage is TRBJ2-7; 9 bases align to TRBD2. The CDR3 runs 13 residues. With V trimmed by 4 bases and J by 9 bases, 7 bases remained unmatched. The V gene's germline CDR1 is MNHEY and CDR2 SVGEGT. CDR3: CASSSDLAGAQYV. The CDR3 DNA reads TGTGCCAGCAGTTCGGATTTAGCGGGAGCGCAGTACGTC.

This chain uses TRBV7-2 with TRBJ2-7; D ambiguous. This CDR3 is built from 12 residues. Germline V lookup: CDR1 SGHTA, CDR2 FQGNSA. Trimming shortened V by 0 bases and J by 6 bases, and 6 bases separated the two germline ends. CDR3 in amino acids: CASSLAWREQYV. In DNA form, the CDR3 reads TGTGCCAGCAGCTTAGCATGGCGCGAGCAGTACGTC.

This clonotype was found a few times. V usage is TRBV4-2 and J usage is TRBJ2-2; 12 bases agree with TRBD2. Germline CDR1 and CDR2: LGHNA and YNFKEQ. CDR3 length equals 17 residues. V shed 3 bases and J 6 bases; nucleotides not matched to a gene: 8. In DNA form, the CDR3 reads TGTGCCAGCAGCCAGGCTACTAGCGGGAGGTATCCCGGGGAGCTGTTTTTT. This translates into CASSQATSGRYPGELFF.

Only a few counts were recorded for this clonotype. V usage is TRBV3-1 and J usage is TRBJ1-6; TRBD1 is a possible D gene (5 bases). In germline, CDR1 is LGHDT, CDR2 YNNKEL (reference sequence). This CDR3 contains 15 residues. V lost 0 bases, J lost 8 bases, and 11 bases lay in between. The CDR3 DNA reads TGTGCCAGCAGCCAAGAGGTGGGGCAGCATTCACCCCTCCACTTT. It is translated as CASSQEVGQHSPLHF.

This chain links TRBV6-6 with TRBJ2-7, with TRBD1 identical over 8 bases. CDR3 size: 19 residues. After removal of 0 bases from V and 0 bases from J, the junction contained 13 bases not matched to a gene. CDR1 and CDR2 (germline): MNHNY, SVGAGI (reference sequence). The CDR3 region is CASSYSGTGSSLSSYEQYF. The CDR3 DNA reads TGTGCCAGCAGTTACTCCGGGACAGGCTCCTCGCTTTCCTCCTACGAGCAGTACTTC.

This clonotype was counted a few times. The V call is TRBV28, the J call TRBJ2-1; TRBD1 matches 7 bases. CDR3 size: 16 residues. Trimming removed 5 bases from V and 0 bases from J; junction bases left unmatched: 7. In germline, CDR1 is MDHEN, CDR2 SYDVKM. CDR3 residues: CASSPWDSGSYNEQFF. The CDR3 nucleotides are TGTGCCAGCAGTCCCTGGGACAGTGGCTCCTACAATGAGCAGTTCTTC.

The rearrangement joins TRBV28 to TRBJ1-5; 11 nucleotides align to TRBD1. V lost 4 bases and J lost 5; bases outside the gene matches: 10. There are 17 residues in the CDR3. In germline, CDR1 is MDHEN, CDR2 SYDVKM. CDR3 sequence (DNA): TGTGCCAGCAGTTCCCCCGGGACAGGGGGAGTAGATCAGCCCCAGCATTTT. Amino acids: CASSSPGTGGVDQPQHF.

There are a few counts of this clonotype. The chain uses TRBV15 and TRBJ2-7, with TRBD1 matching over 7 bases. V lost 5 bases, J lost 2 bases, and 6 bases stayed unmatched. The length of the CDR3 is 14 residues. Germline CDR1 is LNHNV and CDR2 is YYDKDF (reference sequence). CDR3 DNA: TGTGCCACCAGCTTGGACAGGAGCGCCTACGAGCAGTACTTC. Its translation is CATSLDRSAYEQYF.

The genes are TRBV7-6 and TRBJ2-3; 14 nucleotides agree with TRBD2. The length of the CDR3 is 17 residues. CDR1 and CDR2 (germline): SGHVS, FNYEAQ. Germline trimming cut 4 bases from V and 3 bases from J; bases unmatched to any gene: 6. DNA of the CDR3: TGTGCCAGCAGCTACGGGACTAGCGGGAGTCCAACAGATACGCAGTATTTT. This encodes CASSYGTSGSPTDTQYF.

V and J are TRBV12-3 or TRBV12-4 and TRBJ1-2; TRBD1 matches 10 bases. CDR3 size: 15 residues. J was trimmed by 4 bases and V by 2 bases; bases with no gene match: 4. Here the CDR3 reads CASSLRDRGIYGYTF. In DNA form, the CDR3 reads TGTGCCAGCAGTTTACGGGACAGGGGAATCTATGGCTACACCTTC.

The J gene is TRBJ1-6, the V gene TRBV10-3, with D tentatively TRBD1 (5 bases). The V end lost 7 bases, the J end lost 5 bases, and 9 bases lay between the germline ends. The V gene's germline CDR1 is ENHRY and CDR2 SYGVKD. The CDR3 is 13 amino acids. CDR3 region: CAINTGDNSPLHF. The CDR3 DNA reads TGTGCCATCAATACGGGGGATAATTCACCCCTCCACTTT.

The V call is TRBV25-1, the J call TRBJ2-3; D remains unclear. This CDR3 region has 14 residues. Germline V CDR1 and CDR2: MGHDK, SYGVNS. V lost 3 bases to trimming and J lost 2 bases, with 9 bases between them. CDR3: CASSDWAVTDTQYF. As DNA, the CDR3 is TGTGCCAGCAGTGATTGGGCTGTCACAGATACGCAGTATTTT.

This clonotype was seen a handful of times. This sequence joins TRBV12-3 or TRBV12-4 and TRBJ1-1; D gene unclear. The CDR3 extends over 15 amino acids. The V end lost 4 bases, the J end lost 0 bases, and 12 bases lay between the germline ends. Here the CDR3 reads CASSSRLLMNTEAFF. In DNA, the CDR3 is TGTGCCAGCAGTTCCCGACTGCTGATGAACACTGAAGCTTTCTTT.